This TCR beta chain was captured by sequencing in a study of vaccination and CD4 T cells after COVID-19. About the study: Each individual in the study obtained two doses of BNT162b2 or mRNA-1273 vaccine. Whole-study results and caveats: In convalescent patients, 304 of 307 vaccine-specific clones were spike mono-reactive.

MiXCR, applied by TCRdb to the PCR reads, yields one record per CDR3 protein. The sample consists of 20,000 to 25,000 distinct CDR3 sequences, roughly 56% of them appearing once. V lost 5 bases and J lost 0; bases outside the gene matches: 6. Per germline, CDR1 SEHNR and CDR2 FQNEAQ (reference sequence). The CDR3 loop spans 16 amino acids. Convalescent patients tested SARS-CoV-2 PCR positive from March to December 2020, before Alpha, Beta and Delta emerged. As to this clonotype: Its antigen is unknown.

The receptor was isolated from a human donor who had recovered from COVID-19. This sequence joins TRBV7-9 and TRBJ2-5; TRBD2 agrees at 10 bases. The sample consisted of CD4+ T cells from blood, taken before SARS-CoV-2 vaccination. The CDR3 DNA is TGTGCCAGCAGCCGTCTAGCGGGAGCCCACCAAGAGACCCAGTACTTC. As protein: CASSRLAGAHQETQYF.